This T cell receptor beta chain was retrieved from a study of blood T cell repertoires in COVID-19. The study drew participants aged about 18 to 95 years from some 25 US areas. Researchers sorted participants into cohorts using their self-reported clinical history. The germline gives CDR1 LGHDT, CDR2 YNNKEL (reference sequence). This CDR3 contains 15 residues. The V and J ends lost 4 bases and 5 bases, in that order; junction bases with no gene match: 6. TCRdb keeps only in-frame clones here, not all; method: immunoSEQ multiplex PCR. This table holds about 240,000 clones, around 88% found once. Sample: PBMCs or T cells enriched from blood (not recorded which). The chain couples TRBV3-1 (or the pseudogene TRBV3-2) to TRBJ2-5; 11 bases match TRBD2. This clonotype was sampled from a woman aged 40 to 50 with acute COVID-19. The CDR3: CASSPGLAVRETQYF. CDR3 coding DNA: TGTGCCAGCAGCCCGGGACTAGCGGTCCGGGAGACCCAGTACTTC.